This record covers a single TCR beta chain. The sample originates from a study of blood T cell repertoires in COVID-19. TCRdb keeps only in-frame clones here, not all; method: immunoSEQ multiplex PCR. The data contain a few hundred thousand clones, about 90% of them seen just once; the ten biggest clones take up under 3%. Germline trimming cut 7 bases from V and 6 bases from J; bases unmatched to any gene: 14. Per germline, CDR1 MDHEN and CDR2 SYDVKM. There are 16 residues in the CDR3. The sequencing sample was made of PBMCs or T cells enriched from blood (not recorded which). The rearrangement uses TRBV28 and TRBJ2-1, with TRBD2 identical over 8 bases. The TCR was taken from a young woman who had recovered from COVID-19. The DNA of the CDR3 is TGTGCCAGCACCCCGGGCACTACCGGGAGGGCCAATGAGCAGTTCTTC. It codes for CASTPGTTGRANEQFF.